This TCR beta chain was recorded in a study of regulatory T cells in long-lasting Graves disease. Overall study results and limits: TCR diversity was lower in persistent than newly diagnosed Graves' disease. Persistent disease was characterized by preferential usage of TRBV28, TRBJ1-2 and TRBJ2-5.

Time point of the sample: newly diagnosed GD, antithyroid drugs for less than 3 months. The TCR library was prepared using RNA isolated from PBMCs. Both iRepertoire HTBI primers and Arm-PCR of CDR3 regions were used to build the TCR beta libraries. TCRdb re-called the multiplex PCR reads through MiXCR, storing one row per CDR3 protein. The data hold roughly 520,000 distinct CDR3 sequences, with approximately 12% observed a single time. There are many counts of this clonotype. What it recognizes is unknown. Germline lookup yields CDR1 LNHDA and CDR2 SQIVND (reference sequence). The CDR3 contains 12 residues. V gave up 7 bases and J gave up 8 bases, with 14 bases separating them. These sequences were also reported in another study, on T cells in Graves' hyperthyroidism and ophthalmopathy. That investigation notes: Ophthalmopathy, which appeared later, was predicted by the model a median roughly 6.5 months before onset.

The sequence was collected from a woman in her twenties or thirties with Graves disease. Sequencing used peripheral blood mononuclear cells (PBMCs), obtained at new diagnosis, from a patient treated with antithyroid drugs. The J gene is TRBJ1-1, the V gene TRBV19, with TRBD1 as a possible D gene (5 bases). CDR3 in amino acids: CASKEQVGEAFF. The CDR3 DNA reads TGTGCCAGTAAGGAACAGGTAGGGGAAGCTTTCTTT.